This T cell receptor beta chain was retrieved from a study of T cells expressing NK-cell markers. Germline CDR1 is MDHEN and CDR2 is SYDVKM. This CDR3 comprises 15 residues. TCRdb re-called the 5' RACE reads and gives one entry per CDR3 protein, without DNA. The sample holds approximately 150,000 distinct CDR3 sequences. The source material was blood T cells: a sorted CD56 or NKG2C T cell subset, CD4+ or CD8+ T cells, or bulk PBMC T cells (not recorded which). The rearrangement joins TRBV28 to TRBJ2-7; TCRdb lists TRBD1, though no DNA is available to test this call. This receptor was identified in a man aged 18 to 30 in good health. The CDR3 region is CASSTGQGHPYEQYF.